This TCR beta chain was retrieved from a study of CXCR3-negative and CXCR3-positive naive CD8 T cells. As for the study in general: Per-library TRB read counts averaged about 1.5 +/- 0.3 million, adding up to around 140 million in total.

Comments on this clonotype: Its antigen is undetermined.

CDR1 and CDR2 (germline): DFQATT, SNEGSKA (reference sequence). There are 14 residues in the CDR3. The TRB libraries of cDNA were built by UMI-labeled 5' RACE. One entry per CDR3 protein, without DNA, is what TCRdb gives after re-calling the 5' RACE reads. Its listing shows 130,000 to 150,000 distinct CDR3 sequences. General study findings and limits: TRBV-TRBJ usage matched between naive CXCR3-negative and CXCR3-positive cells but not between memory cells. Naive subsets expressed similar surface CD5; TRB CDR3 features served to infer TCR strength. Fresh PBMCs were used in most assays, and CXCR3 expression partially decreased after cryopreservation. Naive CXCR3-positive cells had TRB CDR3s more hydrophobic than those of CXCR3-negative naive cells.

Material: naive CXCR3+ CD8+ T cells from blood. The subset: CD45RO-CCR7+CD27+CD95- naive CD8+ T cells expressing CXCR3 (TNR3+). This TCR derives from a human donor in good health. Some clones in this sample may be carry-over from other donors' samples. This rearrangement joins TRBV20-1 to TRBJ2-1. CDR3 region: CSARDPRTSNEQFF.